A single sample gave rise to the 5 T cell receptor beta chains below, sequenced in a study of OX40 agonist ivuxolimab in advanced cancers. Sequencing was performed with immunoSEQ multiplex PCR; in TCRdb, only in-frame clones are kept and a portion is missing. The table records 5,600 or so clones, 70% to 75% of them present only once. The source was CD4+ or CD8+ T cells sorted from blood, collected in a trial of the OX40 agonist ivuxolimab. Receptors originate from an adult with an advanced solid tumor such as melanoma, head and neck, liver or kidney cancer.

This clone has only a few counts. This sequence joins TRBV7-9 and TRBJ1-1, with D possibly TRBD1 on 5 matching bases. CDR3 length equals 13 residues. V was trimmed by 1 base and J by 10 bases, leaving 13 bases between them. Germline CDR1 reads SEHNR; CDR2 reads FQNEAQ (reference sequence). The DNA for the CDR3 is TGTGCCAGCAGCTTAGGTCCCAGGGAGGGAGCTTTCTTT. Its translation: CASSLGPREGAFF.

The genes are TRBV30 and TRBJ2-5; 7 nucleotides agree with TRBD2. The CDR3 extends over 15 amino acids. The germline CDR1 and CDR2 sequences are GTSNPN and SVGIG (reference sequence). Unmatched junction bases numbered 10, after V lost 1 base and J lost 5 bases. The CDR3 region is CAWSEGLNSVETQYF. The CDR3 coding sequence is TGTGCCTGGAGTGAGGGACTAAACTCGGTGGAGACCCAGTACTTC.

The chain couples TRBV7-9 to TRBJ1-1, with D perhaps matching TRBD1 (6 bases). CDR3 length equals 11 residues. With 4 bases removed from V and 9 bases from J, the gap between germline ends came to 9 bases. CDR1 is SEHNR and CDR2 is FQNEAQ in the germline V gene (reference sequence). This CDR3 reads CASSYTGQAFF. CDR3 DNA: TGTGCCAGCAGCTACACAGGGCAAGCTTTCTTT.

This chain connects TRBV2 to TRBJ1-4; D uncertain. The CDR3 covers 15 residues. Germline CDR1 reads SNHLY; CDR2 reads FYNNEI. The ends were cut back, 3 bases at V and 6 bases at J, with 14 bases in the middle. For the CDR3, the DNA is TGTGCCAGCAGTGAGAGGGCCCGGCGAGATGAAAAACTGTTTTTT. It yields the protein CASSERARRDEKLFF.

CDR3 sequence: CASSLDLQGMNTEAFF. CDR3 DNA sequence: TGTGCCAGCAGCTTAGACCTACAGGGGATGAACACTGAAGCTTTCTTT. The rearrangement uses TRBV7-6 and TRBJ1-1; 7 bases are a match to TRBD1. Germline CDR1 reads SGHVS; CDR2 reads FNYEAQ. The length of the CDR3 is 16 residues. Losses at the gene ends were 1 base for V and 0 bases for J; bases not matched to a gene: 5.